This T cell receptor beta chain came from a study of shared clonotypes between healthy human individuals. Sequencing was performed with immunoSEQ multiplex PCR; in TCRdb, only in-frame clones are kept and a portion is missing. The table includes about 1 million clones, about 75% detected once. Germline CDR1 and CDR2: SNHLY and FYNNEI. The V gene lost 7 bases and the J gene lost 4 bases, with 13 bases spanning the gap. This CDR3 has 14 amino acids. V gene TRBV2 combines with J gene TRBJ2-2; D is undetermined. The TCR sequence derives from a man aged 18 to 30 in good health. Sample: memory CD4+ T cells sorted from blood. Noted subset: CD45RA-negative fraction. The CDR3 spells CASMQEGITGELFF. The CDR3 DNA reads TGTGCCAGCATGCAGGAAGGGATCACCGGGGAGCTGTTTTTT.